The next 19 T cell receptor beta chains were all read from a single sample in a study of shared clonotypes between healthy human individuals. Here immunoSEQ multiplex PCR was the method, and the copy in TCRdb shows in-frame clones only, minus some. In the table there are some 2,100,000 clones, almost 96% of which are singletons. Sequencing was carried out using naive CD4+ T cells sorted from blood. Regarding subset: CD45RA+ positively selected. All receptors come from a man between 18 and 35 years old in good health.

This clone was detected only once. DNA of the CDR3: TGTGCCAGCAGTTTACTAGCGGGAGTGGGTGAGCAGTTCTTC. This sequence encodes CASSLLAGVGEQFF. The gene calls are TRBV27 and TRBJ2-1; TRBD2 aligns across 10 bases. The trim removed 2 bases at V and 9 bases at J, leaving 4 bases unmatched. The CDR3 runs 14 residues. Germline V gene sequence: CDR1 MNHEY, CDR2 SMNVEV (reference sequence).

The J gene is TRBJ2-5, the V gene TRBV4-1, with 7 bases aligning to TRBD2. CDR3 length: 14 residues. CDR1 is MGHRA and CDR2 is YSYEKL in the germline V gene. Losses at the gene ends were 2 bases for V and 5 bases for J; bases not matched to a gene: 5. The CDR3 bases are TGCGCCAGCAGCCAACCCACTAGCGATGAGACCCAGTACTTC. Translating gives CASSQPTSDETQYF.

The chain combines TRBV7-2 with TRBJ2-1, with 12 bases lining up with TRBD2. From germline, CDR1 is SGHTA and CDR2 FQGNSA. This CDR3 region has 17 residues. With 5 bases clipped from V and 2 bases from J, the junction kept 7 bases outside the gene matches. In DNA, the CDR3 is TGTGCCAGCAGCCCCATGCTAGCGGGAGGGACCTACAATGAGCAGTTCTTC. Encoded protein: CASSPMLAGGTYNEQFF.

V and J are TRBV29-1 and TRBJ1-1; 7 nucleotides match TRBD1. The germline V gene has CDR1 SQVTM and CDR2 ANQGSEA. CDR3 length: 12 amino acids. J lost 5 bases, V lost 6 bases, and 6 bases had no gene match. The CDR3: CSVNRGRTEAFF. As DNA, the CDR3 is TGCAGCGTGAACAGGGGAAGGACTGAAGCTTTCTTT. The variable domain in full, with the rest retrieved from reference TRBV29-1 and TRBJ1-1, is SAVISQKPSRDICQRGTSLTIQCQVDSQVTMMFWYRQQPGQSLTLIATANQGSEATYESGFVIDKFPISRPNLTFSTLTVSNMSPEDSSIYLCSVNRGRTEAFFGQGTRLTVV.

The J gene is TRBJ2-5, the V gene TRBV10-3; 11 bases fit TRBD2. The CDR3 runs to 18 residues. Trimming took 0 bases from V and 0 from J; bases not matched to a gene: 6. Germline V lookup: CDR1 ENHRY, CDR2 SYGVKD. CDR3 region: CAISESQLAGANQETQYF. The CDR3 nucleotides read TGTGCCATCAGTGAGTCGCAACTAGCGGGGGCCAACCAAGAGACCCAGTACTTC.

Comment on this clone: Other DNA sequences in the sample encode the same CDR3. The chain is built from TRBV5-1 and TRBJ2-5; 7 bases align to TRBD2. The junction had 4 bases not matched to a gene; V was cut back by 0 bases and J by 2 bases. Germline V CDR1 and CDR2: SGHRS, YFSETQ. This CDR3 is 15 amino acids long. CDR3 amino acids: CASSLGGGGQETQYF. In DNA form, the CDR3 reads TGCGCCAGCAGCTTGGGTGGCGGGGGACAAGAGACCCAGTACTTC.

This clone was picked up one time. The chain recombines TRBV7-9 with TRBJ1-2; 8 nucleotides match TRBD1. The CDR3 sequence is 13 residues long. Looked up from germline, CDR1 is SEHNR and CDR2 is FQNEAQ (reference sequence). The ends lost 6 bases at V and 5 bases at J; junction bases unmatched: 5. CDR3 coding DNA: TGTGCCAGCAGAGGAGACAGGGGTTATGGCTACACCTTC. Its translation: CASRGDRGYGYTF. The whole variable domain, filled in from reference TRBV7-9 and TRBJ1-2, reads DTGVSQNPRHKITKRGQNVTFRCDPISEHNRLYWYRQTLGQGPEFLTYFQNEAQLEKSRLLSDRFSAERPKGSFSTLEIQRTEQGDSAMYLCASRGDRGYGYTFGSGTRLTVV.

Concerning this clone itself: The sample has other DNA sequences that encode this CDR3 too. CDR3 sequence: CASSLGGVYEQYF. The CDR3 DNA follows: TGCGCCAGCAGCTTGGGAGGGGTCTACGAGCAGTACTTC. The gene calls are TRBV5-1 and TRBJ2-7, with D perhaps being TRBD1 or TRBD2 (5 bases each). Germline lookup yields CDR1 SGHRS and CDR2 YFSETQ. This CDR3 is built from 13 residues. V was cut by 0 bases and J by 3 bases, with 7 bases left in between.

This clone occurred once. J is TRBJ2-1 and V is TRBV9, with D possibly TRBD1 on 6 matching bases. V was trimmed by 1 base and J by 9 bases, leaving 8 bases between them. There are 12 residues in the CDR3. Per the germline V gene, CDR1 is SGDLS and CDR2 is YYNGEE. CDR3 DNA: TGTGCCAGCAGCGTACAGGGGTCTGAGCAGTTCTTC. Translation gives CASSVQGSEQFF.

The chain has TRBV5-4 and TRBJ2-7; D is ambiguous. The V end was cut by 4 bases, the J end by 2 bases, with 7 bases between. The CDR3 has 12 residues. Germline V gene lookup returns CDR1 SGHNT and CDR2 YYREEE (reference sequence). The CDR3 is CASSGEPYEQYF. CDR3 DNA sequence: TGTGCCAGCAGCGGAGAACCCTACGAGCAGTACTTC.

CDR3: CASIGVRGQTGELFF. CDR3 nucleotides: TGTGCCAGCATTGGGGTTAGGGGCCAAACCGGGGAGCTGTTTTTT. The rearrangement joins TRBV7-9 to TRBJ2-2; D is possibly TRBD1 (5 bases). The CDR3 spans 15 residues. CDR1 is SEHNR, CDR2 FQNEAQ, per germline (reference sequence). Trimming pared 7 bases from V and 5 bases from J, leaving 17 bases between.

The chain has TRBV18 and TRBJ2-1, with D maybe TRBD2 (5 bases). Trimming stripped 3 bases from V and 7 bases from J, with 16 bases between. Germline V gene sequence: CDR1 KGHSH, CDR2 LQKENI. The CDR3 loop spans 15 amino acids. CDR3 coding DNA: TGTGCCAGCTCACCGACTACAGCGAACGGGAATGAGCAGTTCTTC. Translated, it gives CASSPTTANGNEQFF.

The CDR3 sequence is CAWRRLGQTSDEQYF. Written as DNA, the CDR3 is TGTGCCTGGAGGCGTTTGGGACAGACAAGCGACGAGCAGTACTTC. V is TRBV30 and J is TRBJ2-7, with 7 nucleotides matching TRBD1. The CDR3 runs to 15 residues. The germline V gene has CDR1 GTSNPN and CDR2 SVGIG (reference sequence). Germline trimming cut 3 bases from V and 5 bases from J; bases unmatched to any gene: 13.

V gene TRBV16 combines with J gene TRBJ1-2; no clear D. With 0 bases removed from V and 9 bases from J, the gap between germline ends came to 11 bases. The germline CDR1 and CDR2 sequences are KGHSY and FQNENV. The CDR3 runs to 13 residues. The CDR3 region is CASSQSTVSRYTF. The CDR3 DNA sequence: TGTGCCAGCAGCCAATCAACTGTATCGCGCTACACCTTC. The full variable domain, its missing parts supplied by reference TRBV16 and TRBJ1-2, is GEEVAQTPKHLVRGEGQKAKLYCAPIKGHSYVFWYQQVLKNEFKFLISFQNENVFDETGMPKERFSAKCLPNSPCSLEIQATKLEDSAVYFCASSQSTVSRYTFGSGTRLTVV.

Comments on this clone: This specimen includes other DNA sequences encoding the same CDR3. The chain is built from TRBV30 and TRBJ1-1; D unclear. The CDR3 is 13 amino acids. Trimming removed 0 bases from V and 1 base from J, with 6 bases in between. The V gene's germline CDR1 is GTSNPN and CDR2 SVGIG (reference sequence). The CDR3 is CAWSVQGNTEAFF. The CDR3 nucleotides are TGTGCCTGGAGTGTGCAAGGGAACACTGAAGCTTTCTTT.

Only one count was recorded for this clone. The chain employs TRBV9 and TRBJ2-3; 9 nucleotides agree with TRBD2. J lost 2 bases, V lost 4 bases, and 5 bases had no gene match. From germline, CDR1 is SGDLS and CDR2 YYNGEE. This CDR3 has 15 residues. The CDR3 region is CASSQLAGFTDTQYF. For the CDR3, the DNA is TGTGCCAGCAGCCAACTAGCGGGTTTCACAGATACGCAGTATTTT.

This rearrangement joins TRBV2 to TRBJ1-1, with TRBD1 matching over 8 bases. The V segment lost 7 bases and the J segment 7 bases; nucleotides outside the gene matches: 8. Looked up from germline, CDR1 is SNHLY and CDR2 is FYNNEI. This CDR3 comprises 13 residues. For the CDR3, the DNA is TGTGCCAGCACTACGGACAGGGTGGGTGAAGCTTTCTTT. Protein product: CASTTDRVGEAFF.

This clone is a singleton in its sample. At the DNA level, this CDR3 is encoded by other sequences in the same sample as well. The J gene is TRBJ2-3, the V gene TRBV29-1; the D call may be TRBD1 or TRBD2 (6 bases each). CDR1 SQVTM and CDR2 ANQGSEA come from the germline V gene. The CDR3 is 14 amino acids. V was cut by 1 base and J by 2 bases, with 10 bases left in between. As DNA, the CDR3 is TGCAGCGTTGAAGGGGGGGCCCACACAGATACGCAGTATTTT. Amino acids: CSVEGGAHTDTQYF.

This clone has a single count. Different DNA sequences within this sample yield the same CDR3. The DNA for the CDR3 is TGTGCCAGCAGCTCCGGGACAGGCTCCTACGAGCAGTACTTC. Translating it yields CASSSGTGSYEQYF. V gene TRBV5-4 combines with J gene TRBJ2-7; TRBD1 agrees at 8 bases. Trimming removed 3 bases from V and 0 bases from J; junction bases left unmatched: 2. Germline CDR1 is SGHNT and CDR2 is YYREEE (reference sequence). This CDR3 is built from 14 residues.